This T cell receptor beta chain was sequenced for a study of cytomegalovirus exposure and HLA in healthy donors. Study-wide results and limits: Across all donors, roughly uniform sequencing depth was an assumption of the presence/absence analyses. A highly shared variant cluster was judged a likely technical artifact. V- and J-gene trimming in TCR beta was tied to a missense DCLRE1C variant by an analysis performed later. A previous analysis found most TCR beta V segments productive roughly 90% or roughly 30% of the time.

The sample holds one count of this clone. What it binds is not known. V lost 2 bases and J lost 2; bases outside the gene matches: 1. The CDR3 runs to 14 residues. Germline values: CDR1 PRHDT, CDR2 FYEKMQ (reference sequence). The PCR had 60 Vbeta and 13 Jbeta primers. Some clones are missing from TCRdb's copy, which holds only in-frame ones; the method was immunoSEQ multiplex PCR. Here the sample spans approximately 110,000 clones, over 65% being singletons. The rearrangement links TRBV13 to TRBJ2-7; the match to TRBD1 covers 9 bases. This receptor was identified in a man over 45 in good health and CMV-seronegative. Sequencing was done on a sample of PBMCs. The CDR3 reads CASSLRTGAYEQYF. The CDR3, as DNA: TGTGCCAGCAGCTTACGGACAGGGGCCTACGAGCAGTACTTC.